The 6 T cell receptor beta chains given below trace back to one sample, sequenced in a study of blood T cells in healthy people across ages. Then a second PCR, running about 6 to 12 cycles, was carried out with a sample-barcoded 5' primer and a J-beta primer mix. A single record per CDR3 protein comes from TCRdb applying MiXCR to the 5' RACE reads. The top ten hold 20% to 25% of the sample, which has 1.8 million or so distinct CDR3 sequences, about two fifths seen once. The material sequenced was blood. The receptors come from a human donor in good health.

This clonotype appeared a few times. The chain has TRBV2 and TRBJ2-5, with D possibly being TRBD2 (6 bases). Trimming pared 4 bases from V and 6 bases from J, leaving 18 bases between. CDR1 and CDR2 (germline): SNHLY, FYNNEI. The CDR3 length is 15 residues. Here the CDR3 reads CASSGGWAGTKTQYF. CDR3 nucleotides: TGTGCCAGCAGTGGCGGTTGGGCGGGGACCAAGACCCAGTACTTC.

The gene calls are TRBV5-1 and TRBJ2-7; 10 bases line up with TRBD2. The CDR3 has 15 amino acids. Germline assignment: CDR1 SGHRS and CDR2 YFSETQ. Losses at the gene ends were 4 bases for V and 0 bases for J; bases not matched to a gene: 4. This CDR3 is CASSHGLAVSYEQYF. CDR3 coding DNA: TGCGCCAGCAGCCACGGACTAGCGGTCTCCTACGAGCAGTACTTC.

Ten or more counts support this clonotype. This chain's CDR3 is CASSVAGEGYGYTF. CDR3 nucleotide sequence: TGTGCCAGCAGCGTAGCAGGGGAAGGGTATGGCTACACCTTC. The rearrangement uses TRBV9 and TRBJ1-2, with a tentative D call TRBD1 (6 bases). From germline, CDR1 is SGDLS and CDR2 YYNGEE. There are 14 residues in the CDR3. Between the trimmed V and J ends, which lost 0 bases and 5 bases, there was a span of 11 bases.

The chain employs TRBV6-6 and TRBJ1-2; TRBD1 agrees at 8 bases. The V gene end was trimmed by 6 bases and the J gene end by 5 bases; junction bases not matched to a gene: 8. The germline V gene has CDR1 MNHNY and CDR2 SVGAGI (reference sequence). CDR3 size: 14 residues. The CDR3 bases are TGTGCCAGCAGAGGGACAGGCCGAGAGTATGGCTACACCTTC. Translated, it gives CASRGTGREYGYTF.

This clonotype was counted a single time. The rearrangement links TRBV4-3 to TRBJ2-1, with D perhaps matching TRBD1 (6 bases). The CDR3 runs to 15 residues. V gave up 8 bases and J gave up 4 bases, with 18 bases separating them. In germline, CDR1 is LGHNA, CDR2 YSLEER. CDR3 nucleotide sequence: TGCGCCAGCGGCACTGGCACAGGGCCGTACAATGAGCAGTTCTTC. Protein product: CASGTGTGPYNEQFF.

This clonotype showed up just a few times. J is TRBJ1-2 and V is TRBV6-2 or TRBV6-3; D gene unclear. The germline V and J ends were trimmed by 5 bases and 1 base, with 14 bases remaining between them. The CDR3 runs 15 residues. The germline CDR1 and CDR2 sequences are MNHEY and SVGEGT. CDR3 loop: CASSLDGNFNYGYTF. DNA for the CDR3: TGTGCCAGCAGTCTAGACGGAAACTTTAACTATGGCTACACCTTC.